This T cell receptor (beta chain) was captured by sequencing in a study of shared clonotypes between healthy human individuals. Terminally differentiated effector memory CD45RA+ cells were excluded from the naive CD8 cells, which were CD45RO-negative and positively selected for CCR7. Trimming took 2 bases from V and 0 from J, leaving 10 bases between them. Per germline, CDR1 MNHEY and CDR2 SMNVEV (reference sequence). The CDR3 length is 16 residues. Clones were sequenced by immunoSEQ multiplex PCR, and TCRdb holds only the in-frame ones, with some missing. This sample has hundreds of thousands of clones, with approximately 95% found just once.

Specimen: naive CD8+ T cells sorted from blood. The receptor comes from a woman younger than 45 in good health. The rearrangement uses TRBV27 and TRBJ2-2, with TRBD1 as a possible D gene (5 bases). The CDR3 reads CASSLGPGSNTGELFF. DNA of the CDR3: TGTGCCAGCAGTTTAGGTCCAGGGTCGAACACCGGGGAGCTGTTTTTT.